This TCR beta chain emerged from a study of blood T cell repertoires in COVID-19. Turning to the study itself: The analysed material was cDNA or gDNA that came from T cells, B-cell-depleted T cells, or PBMCs.

Cohorts were determined from participant-reported clinical history. Using immunoSEQ multiplex PCR, the repertoire was profiled, and TCRdb retains in-frame clones only, with some absent. The sample comprises approximately 170,000 clones, more than 80% of which are singletons, and around 12% rests with the top ten. This clone was counted between two and nine times. The V gene's germline CDR1 is SGHKS and CDR2 YYEKEE (reference sequence). Trimming shortened V by 5 bases and J by 3 bases, and 14 bases separated the two germline ends. The CDR3 extends over 15 amino acids. The chain uses TRBV5-5 and TRBJ1-4; weak D call: TRBD1 (6 bases). This clonotype was sampled from a man aged 45-65 years who had recovered from COVID-19. What was sequenced was PBMCs or T cells enriched from blood (not recorded which). As DNA, the CDR3 is TGTGCCAGCAGGATACAGGGTGCGTCTAATGAAAAACTGTTTTTT. It is translated as CASRIQGASNEKLFF.